These 13 T cell receptor beta chains share one sample of origin, sequenced in a study of cytomegalovirus exposure and HLA in healthy donors. 13 Jbeta primers and 60 Vbeta primers were used for the PCR. Libraries were prepared by immunoSEQ multiplex PCR; TCRdb keeps only in-frame clonotypes and omits some of them. Of about 160,000 clones in the sample, roughly 80% were seen once. The sample comprised PBMCs. These receptors all stem from a man in his fifties or sixties in good health and CMV-seropositive.

The chain uses TRBV14 and TRBJ1-1, with no clear D. Germline-derived CDR1 and CDR2 are SGHDN and FVKESK. Trimming left V 0 bases short and J 2 bases short, with 16 bases between. The CDR3 length is 17 residues. CDR3 bases: TGTGCCAGCAGCCAAGACGGCAGGTGGTACTCAAACACTGAAGCTTTCTTT. Translated: CASSQDGRWYSNTEAFF.

The rearrangement uses TRBV7-6 and TRBJ2-7; 7 bases are shared with TRBD2. The CDR3 contains 15 residues. V was pared by 0 bases and J by 0 bases, with 2 bases of the junction left unmatched. CDR1 is SGHVS and CDR2 is FNYEAQ in the germline V gene. The chain's CDR3 is CASSLAGGSSYEQYF. CDR3 coding DNA: TGTGCCAGCAGCTTAGCGGGAGGGAGCTCCTACGAGCAGTACTTC.

J is TRBJ2-3 and V is TRBV11-2, with TRBD1 identical over 7 bases. CDR1 is SGHAT, CDR2 FQNNGV, per germline. With V trimmed by 0 bases and J by 3 bases, 6 bases remained unmatched. This CDR3 is built from 16 residues. The CDR3 protein is CASSLDEGAGTDTQYF. The CDR3 DNA reads as TGTGCCAGCAGCTTAGATGAGGGGGCTGGGACAGATACGCAGTATTTT.

The chain is built from TRBV13 and TRBJ2-6, with a weak D call TRBD1 (6 bases). CDR3 size: 17 residues. Germline assignment: CDR1 PRHDT and CDR2 FYEKMQ (reference sequence). Trimming cost V 3 bases and J 1 base, with 13 bases left between them. The CDR3 region is CASSFEVDRSGANVLTF. CDR3 coding DNA: TGTGCCAGCAGCTTCGAAGTAGACAGGTCTGGGGCCAACGTCCTGACTTTC.

The rearrangement joins TRBV5-4 to TRBJ2-1, with 11 bases that match TRBD1. Germline V gene lookup returns CDR1 SGHNT and CDR2 YYREEE (reference sequence). The ends lost 3 bases at V and 6 bases at J; junction bases unmatched: 5. The CDR3 totals 15 residues. CDR3 in amino acids: CASSWDRGTGNEQFF. CDR3 in DNA: TGTGCCAGCAGCTGGGACAGGGGGACGGGCAATGAGCAGTTCTTC. Using reference TRBV5-4 and TRBJ2-1 for the parts outside the CDR3, the full variable domain is ETGVTQSPTHLIKTRGQQVTLRCSSQSGHNTVSWYQQALGQGPQFIFQYYREEENGRGNFPPRFSGLQFPNYSSELNVNALELDDSALYLCASSWDRGTGNEQFFGPGTRLTVL.

The chain has TRBV16 and TRBJ1-1; D is perhaps TRBD1 (5 bases). The CDR3 totals 15 residues. Trimming took off 4 bases at V and 5 bases at J, with 17 bases between the two ends. Germline V lookup: CDR1 KGHSY, CDR2 FQNENV. For the CDR3, the DNA is TGTGCCAGCAGCCCCACCCGCCAGGGAGGGACTGAAGCTTTCTTT. It translates to CASSPTRQGGTEAFF.

Only one count was recorded for this clone. The chain uses TRBV18 and TRBJ2-5, with D hard to call. V was shortened by 3 bases and J by 0 bases, with 11 bases between the two germline ends. The CDR3 is made up of 15 amino acids. Germline CDR1 reads KGHSH; CDR2 reads LQKENI. CDR3 loop: CASSPRRGYQETQYF. CDR3 bases: TGTGCCAGCTCACCCCGAAGAGGTTACCAAGAGACCCAGTACTTC.

The chain combines TRBV4-1 with TRBJ2-3, with 13 bases matching TRBD2. J lost 6 bases, V lost 0 bases, and 6 bases had no gene match. Germline-derived CDR1 and CDR2 are MGHRA and YSYEKL. This CDR3 spans 17 amino acids. The CDR3 DNA sequence: TGCGCCAGCAGCCAAGATGGAACTAGCGGGGGGGCGGATACGCAGTATTTT. Translated: CASSQDGTSGGADTQYF.

The chain employs TRBV11-3 and TRBJ2-5, with D possibly matching TRBD1 (6 bases). Judging by the DNA end, TRBJ2-7 fits better; the J call may be wrong. This CDR3 has 15 residues. Germline-derived CDR1 and CDR2 are SGHNT and YENEEA. CDR3 region: CASSFGRGHSYEQYF. CDR3 bases: TGTGCCAGCAGCTTTGGCAGGGGCCACTCCTACGAGCAGTACTTC.

This sequence joins TRBV7-6 and TRBJ2-7; TRBD2 agrees at 7 bases. This CDR3 contains 19 residues. Germline V gene lookup returns CDR1 SGHVS and CDR2 FNYEAQ. The J segment lost 2 bases and the V segment lost 3 bases, leaving 19 bases of the junction unmatched. CDR3 protein: CASSFLSGSGLEVTYEQYF. For the CDR3, the DNA is TGTGCCAGCAGCTTTCTGTCGGGCTCCGGACTAGAGGTAACCTACGAGCAGTACTTC. The whole variable domain, remainder taken from reference TRBV7-6 and TRBJ2-7, is GAGVSQSPRYKVTKRGQDVALRCDPISGHVSLYWYRQALGQGPEFLTYFNYEAQQDKSGLPNDRFSAERPEGSISTLTIQRTEQRDSAMYRCASSFLSGSGLEVTYEQYFGPGTRLTVT.

This clone was observed a handful of times. V is TRBV28 and J is TRBJ2-7; 11 bases line up with TRBD2. In germline, CDR1 is MDHEN, CDR2 SYDVKM. The V segment lost 6 bases and the J segment 3 bases; nucleotides outside the gene matches: 22. The CDR3 has 20 residues. CDR3 nucleotide sequence: TGTGCCAGCAGAAAATACTTGACTAGCGGGAACCTTCTACCCCGCTACGAGCAGTACTTC. It is translated as CASRKYLTSGNLLPRYEQYF.

The chain is built from TRBV30 and TRBJ2-7, with TRBD2 matching over 8 bases. CDR3 length equals 13 residues. Germline values: CDR1 GTSNPN, CDR2 SVGIG (reference sequence). Losses at the gene ends were 3 bases for V and 3 bases for J; bases not matched to a gene: 4. The CDR3 here is CAWRASGFYEQYF. The CDR3 DNA is TGTGCCTGGAGAGCTAGCGGGTTCTACGAGCAGTACTTC. The variable domain in full, with the rest retrieved from reference TRBV30 and TRBJ2-7, is SQTIHQWPATLVQPVGSPLSLECTVEGTSNPNLYWYRQAAGRGLQLLFYSVGIGQISSEVPQNLSASRPQDRQFILSSKKLLLSDSGFYLCAWRASGFYEQYFGPGTRLTVT.

The chain has TRBV27 and TRBJ2-7; TRBD2 is a possible D gene (7 bases). The V gene's germline CDR1 is MNHEY and CDR2 SMNVEV (reference sequence). The CDR3 runs to 16 residues. Trimming pared 3 bases from V and 2 bases from J, leaving 17 bases between. CDR3 amino acids: CASSFTSGAGAYEQYF. For the CDR3, the DNA is TGTGCCAGCAGTTTCACCTCAGGGGCGGGGGCCTACGAGCAGTACTTC.